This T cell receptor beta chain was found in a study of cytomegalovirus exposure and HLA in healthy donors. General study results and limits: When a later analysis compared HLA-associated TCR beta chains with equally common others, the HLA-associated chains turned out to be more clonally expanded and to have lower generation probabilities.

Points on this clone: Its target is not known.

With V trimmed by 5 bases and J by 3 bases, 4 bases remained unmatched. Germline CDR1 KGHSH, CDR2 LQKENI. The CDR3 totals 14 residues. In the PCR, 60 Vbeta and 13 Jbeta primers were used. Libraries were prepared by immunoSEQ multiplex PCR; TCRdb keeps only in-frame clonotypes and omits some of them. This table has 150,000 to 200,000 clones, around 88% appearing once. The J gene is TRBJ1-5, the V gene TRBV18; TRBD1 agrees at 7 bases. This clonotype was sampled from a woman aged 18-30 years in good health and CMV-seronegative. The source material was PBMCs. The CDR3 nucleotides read TGTGCCAGCTCATCCACAGGGGTCAATCAGCCCCAGCATTTT. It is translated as CASSSTGVNQPQHF.